This T cell receptor (beta chain) came from a study of blood T cell repertoires in COVID-19. Study background: Some COVID-19 samples were acute and others convalescent; all came from the United States, Italy and Spain. T cells, B-cell-depleted T cells, or PBMCs supplied cDNA or gDNA.

Per the study methods: Reference gene primer amplification yielded estimated nucleated cell counts. Only in-frame clones appear in the TCRdb table, and some are missing; sequencing was by immunoSEQ multiplex PCR. V and J calls and clone size are those listed in that table; D and trimming were worked out from the DNA. The table lists under 85,000 clones, approximately 84% of them singletons. Seattle participants joined during active infection and were tracked over time. V lost 1 base, J lost 4 bases, and 12 bases lay in between. Looked up from germline, CDR1 is SGHNT and CDR2 is YYREEE (reference sequence). This CDR3 spans 15 amino acids.

The sample taken for sequencing was peripheral blood. The chain uses TRBV5-4 and TRBJ1-3, with no clear D. The TCR comes from a man aged 40-49 years with COVID-19, enrolled during active disease. This chain's CDR3 is CASSLKGEGGNTIYF. CDR3 DNA: TGTGCCAGCAGCTTGAAGGGAGAAGGAGGAAACACCATATATTTT. Filled out from reference TRBV5-4 and TRBJ1-3, the complete variable domain reads ETGVTQSPTHLIKTRGQQVTLRCSSQSGHNTVSWYQQALGQGPQFIFQYYREEENGRGNFPPRFSGLQFPNYSSELNVNALELDDSALYLCASSLKGEGGNTIYFGEGSWLTVV.